The 15 T cell receptor beta chains reported below all come from one sample, sequenced in a study of blood T cell repertoires in COVID-19. Repertoires were generated with immunoSEQ multiplex PCR, while TCRdb's copy carries only in-frame clones and drops some. The sample lists some 290,000 clones; roughly 86% were seen once. Sequencing was done on a sample of peripheral blood. These receptors all come from a woman in her 30s with COVID-19, enrolled during active disease.

DNA of the CDR3: TGTGCCTGGAGTACGGTGGAGACCCAGTACTTC. Protein product: CAWSTVETQYF. The genes are TRBV30 and TRBJ2-5; the D is unclear. Germline CDR1 is GTSNPN and CDR2 is SVGIG (reference sequence). Trimming shortened V by 2 bases and J by 5 bases, and 6 bases separated the two germline ends. The CDR3 runs to 11 residues.

The chain carries TRBV6-6 and TRBJ1-4, with D tentatively TRBD1 (6 bases). V was cut by 10 bases and J by 7 bases, with 22 bases left in between. The CDR3 is 15 residues long. Germline lookup yields CDR1 MNHNY and CDR2 SVGAGI (reference sequence). CDR3: CATNIRDNGGEKLFF. CDR3 bases: TGTGCCACAAATATAAGGGACAACGGAGGTGAAAAACTGTTTTTT.

The V call is TRBV5-1, the J call TRBJ1-2; no definite D call. This CDR3 contains 15 residues. CDR1 is SGHRS and CDR2 is YFSETQ in the germline V gene. Deletions cut 4 bases from V and 2 bases from J, with 15 bases between. The chain's CDR3 is CASSMWPQENYGYTF. DNA for the CDR3: TGCGCCAGCAGCATGTGGCCTCAGGAAAACTATGGCTACACCTTC.

The chain joins TRBV5-5 to TRBJ1-2; 8 nucleotides align to TRBD1. Germline V gene lookup returns CDR1 SGHKS and CDR2 YYEKEE (reference sequence). Germline trimming cut 4 bases from V and 13 bases from J; bases unmatched to any gene: 12. The CDR3 is 13 residues long. CDR3 coding DNA: TGTGCCAGCAGCCGAACAAGGACAGGGCCCAGCACCTTC. Translated: CASSRTRTGPSTF.

This clone turned up a few times. The V and J genes are TRBV21-1 and TRBJ1-2; the table's D call, TRBD1, was not checked against the DNA. TRBV21-1 is listed as a pseudogene. The CDR3 spans 13 residues. Here the CDR3 DNA reads TGTGCCAGCAGTGGGACAGGGGTGGAGGGCTACACCTTC. Protein sequence: CASSGTGVEGYTF.

V usage is TRBV30 and J usage is TRBJ1-1; D gene uncertain. V was clipped by 3 bases and J by 3 bases, with 11 bases between them. Germline CDR1 reads GTSNPN; CDR2 reads SVGIG (reference sequence). CDR3 size: 13 residues. DNA of the CDR3: TGTGCCTGGAGAAGGGAGGGATACACTGAAGCTTTCTTT. Translated: CAWRREGYTEAFF.

The CDR3 region has the DNA TGTGCCTGGAGTGCCGGACAGGGGGGATGGGAGCAGTACTTC. Translated: CAWSAGQGGWEQYF. The chain has TRBV30 and TRBJ2-7, with TRBD1 identical over 10 bases. Trimming at V came to 1 base and at J to 7 bases, leaving 7 bases not matched to a gene. This CDR3 spans 14 amino acids. Germline V gene lookup returns CDR1 GTSNPN and CDR2 SVGIG (reference sequence).

The V and J genes are TRBV5-1 and TRBJ2-3, with D maybe TRBD2 (5 bases). V was pared by 5 bases and J by 4 bases, with 17 bases between. The CDR3 extends over 15 amino acids. The germline CDR1 and CDR2 sequences are SGHRS and YFSETQ. CDR3 protein: CASSTLASTADTQYF. The CDR3, as DNA: TGCGCCAGCAGTACCCTAGCATCGACCGCAGATACGCAGTATTTT.

The chain has TRBV5-6 and TRBJ2-7, with D possibly matching TRBD1 (6 bases). Germline values: CDR1 SGHDT, CDR2 YYEEEE. V lost 0 bases to trimming and J lost 3 bases, with 16 bases between them. The CDR3 loop spans 16 amino acids. For the CDR3, the DNA is TGTGCCAGCAGCTTGGGGACATATCGAGGGGGCTACGAGCAGTACTTC. Amino acid sequence: CASSLGTYRGGYEQYF.

This sequence joins TRBV19 and TRBJ1-1; no definite D call. Germline V CDR1 and CDR2: LNHDA, SQIVND (reference sequence). There are 13 residues in the CDR3. Trimming stripped 3 bases from V and 1 base from J, with 6 bases between. DNA of the CDR3: TGTGCCAGTAGTATGCAGGAGAACACTGAAGCTTTCTTT. Its translation: CASSMQENTEAFF.

The chain couples TRBV6-5 to TRBJ2-1; 8 bases match TRBD1. The CDR3 runs to 15 residues. Per the germline V gene, CDR1 is MNHEY and CDR2 is SVGAGI. The ends lost 7 bases at V and 3 bases at J; junction bases unmatched: 8. CDR3 amino acids: CASTRGTGDYNEQFF. DNA of the CDR3: TGTGCCAGCACCCGAGGGACAGGAGACTACAATGAGCAGTTCTTC.

The V call is TRBV6-6, the J call TRBJ1-1; TRBD1 matches at 10 bases. The V gene end was trimmed by 1 base and the J gene end by 1 base; junction bases not matched to a gene: 3. The CDR3 has 16 residues. Germline V CDR1 and CDR2: MNHNY, SVGAGI (reference sequence). The CDR3 spells CASSYLGTGANTEAFF. In DNA form, the CDR3 reads TGTGCCAGCAGTTACTTGGGGACAGGGGCGAACACTGAAGCTTTCTTT.

This clone has more than one count but fewer than ten. Other DNA sequences of this sample code for an identical CDR3. The V gene is TRBV5-1, the J gene TRBJ1-1; TRBD1 might be the D (5 bases). The CDR3 contains 14 residues. Deletions cut 0 bases from V and 2 bases from J, with 8 bases between. Germline V CDR1 and CDR2: SGHRS, YFSETQ. The CDR3 reads CASSLGGRNTEAFF. The CDR3 region has the DNA TGCGCCAGCAGCTTGGGGGGCAGAAACACTGAAGCTTTCTTT.

The V call is TRBV28, the J call TRBJ2-5; 8 bases are shared with TRBD1. Germline CDR1 is MDHEN and CDR2 is SYDVKM. V lost 5 bases and J lost 0; bases outside the gene matches: 14. The CDR3 contains 18 residues. CDR3 region: CASSTGTGTKWNQETQYF. CDR3 nucleotides: TGTGCCAGCAGTACCGGGACAGGAACGAAGTGGAACCAAGAGACCCAGTACTTC.

The rearrangement joins TRBV27 to TRBJ1-3; D unclear. V dropped 3 bases and J dropped 4 bases, with 7 bases sitting between them. The germline CDR1 and CDR2 sequences are MNHEY and SMNVEV (reference sequence). This CDR3 contains 13 residues. CDR3 nucleotide sequence: TGTGCCAGCAGTTTTCGGTTGGGAAACACCATATATTTT. Encoded protein: CASSFRLGNTIYF.